Below are 19 T cell receptor beta chains sequenced from a single sample in a study of T cells after yellow fever vaccination. From the 5' RACE reads, TCRdb called clonotypes with MiXCR, one entry per CDR3 protein. The data hold some 130,000 distinct CDR3 sequences, with about 6.9% observed a single time. The sample in question was CD4+ T cells sorted from PBMCs, obtained 10 days after the yellow fever booster vaccination. Every receptor here comes from a man younger than 45 who received the YFV17D yellow fever vaccine.

In its sample, this clonotype was seen many times. The rearrangement links TRBV5-1 to TRBJ2-7, with D perhaps being TRBD1 or TRBD2 (5 bases each). Per the germline V gene, CDR1 is SGHRS and CDR2 is YFSETQ. V was clipped by 0 bases and J by 1 base, with 8 bases between them. The CDR3 extends over 14 amino acids. The CDR3: CASSLVGESYEQYF. CDR3 nucleotides: TGCGCCAGCAGCTTGGTGGGGGAATCCTACGAGCAGTACTTC.

This clonotype was recorded many times. The V gene is TRBV24-1, the J gene TRBJ2-2; D perhaps matches TRBD1 (5 bases). V lost 7 bases and J lost 0, with 11 bases in between. The CDR3 runs 15 residues. Germline V gives CDR1 KGHDR, CDR2 SFDVKD. The CDR3 DNA sequence: TGTGCCACCAGCGGTGGGGCAGCGAACACCGGGGAGCTGTTTTTT. Amino acids: CATSGGAANTGELFF.

This clonotype appeared many times. The chain links TRBV6-5 to TRBJ1-1, with unresolved D. The CDR3 runs 13 residues. Germline assignment: CDR1 MNHEY and CDR2 SVGAGI. The V and J ends lost 6 bases and 0 bases respectively, with 8 bases between them. The CDR3: CASRQTMNTEAFF. The CDR3 DNA reads as TGTGCCAGCAGACAGACCATGAACACTGAAGCTTTCTTT.

In its sample, this clonotype was seen many times. J is TRBJ2-2 and V is TRBV20-1; TRBD1 might be the D (8 bases). Trimming stripped 3 bases from V and 2 bases from J, with 13 bases between. The CDR3 has 15 amino acids. In germline, CDR1 is DFQATT, CDR2 SNEGSKA (reference sequence). CDR3: CSARGGTGNTGELFF. Here the CDR3 DNA reads TGCAGTGCTAGGGGGGGGACAGGAAACACCGGGGAGCTGTTTTTT.

This clonotype is medium-sized by share. The V call is TRBV20-1, the J call TRBJ2-1; 9 bases are shared with TRBD2. Losses at the gene ends were 5 bases for V and 13 bases for J; bases not matched to a gene: 6. The CDR3 length is 11 residues. Looked up from germline, CDR1 is DFQATT and CDR2 is SNEGSKA (reference sequence). DNA for the CDR3: TGCAGTGCTCCCGGGACTAGCAAACAGTTCTTC. It codes for CSAPGTSKQFF.

This clonotype has a count of ten or more. The V and J genes are TRBV29-1 and TRBJ2-2; TRBD2 is a possible D gene (6 bases). The CDR3 spans 14 residues. Trimming left V 3 bases short and J 3 bases short, with 11 bases between. In germline, CDR1 is SQVTM, CDR2 ANQGSEA. This CDR3 reads CSVDSGVDTGELFF. As DNA, the CDR3 is TGCAGCGTTGATTCGGGGGTGGACACCGGGGAGCTGTTTTTT.

This clonotype was seen at least ten times. The V and J genes are TRBV29-1 and TRBJ2-2; the D is unclear. The V and J ends lost 3 bases and 9 bases respectively, with 11 bases between them. CDR3 length: 12 residues. The germline gives CDR1 SQVTM, CDR2 ANQGSEA. CDR3 DNA sequence: TGCAGCGTTGAGCCTCTCGACAGGGAGCTGTTTTTT. Its protein is CSVEPLDRELFF.

This clonotype came up many times. The chain joins TRBV7-2 to TRBJ2-3; maybe TRBD2 (6 bases). In germline, CDR1 is SGHTA, CDR2 FQGNSA. The CDR3 is 14 amino acids. With 3 bases removed from V and 7 bases from J, the gap between germline ends came to 14 bases. The CDR3 reads CASSLSGSWNTQYF. CDR3 in DNA: TGTGCCAGCAGCTTGAGCGGGTCTTGGAATACGCAGTATTTT.

This clonotype was observed a few times. This chain links TRBV6-1 with TRBJ2-7, with D maybe TRBD2 (6 bases). The germline V and J ends were trimmed by 6 bases and 0 bases, with 9 bases remaining between them. CDR3 length equals 13 residues. Germline CDR1 is MNHNS and CDR2 is SASEGT. CDR3 sequence reads: CASRTSISYEQYF. The CDR3 nucleotides are TGTGCCAGCAGAACTAGCATCTCCTACGAGCAGTACTTC.

A few counts support this clonotype. V and J are TRBV7-9 and TRBJ1-5; D perhaps matches TRBD1 (6 bases). Germline CDR1 reads SEHNR; CDR2 reads FQNEAQ (reference sequence). This CDR3 is 13 amino acids long. Between the trimmed V and J ends, which lost 11 bases and 5 bases, there was a span of 16 bases. The CDR3 nucleotides are TGTGCCCGAGGGGGGGTGGGAGATCAGCCCCAGCATTTT. Amino acids: CARGGVGDQPQHF. Drawing the rest from reference TRBV7-9 and TRBJ1-5, the complete variable domain is DTGVSQNPRHKITKRGQNVTFRCDPISEHNRLYWYRQTLGQGPEFLTYFQNEAQLEKSRLLSDRFSAERPKGSFSTLEIQRTEQGDSAMYLCARGGVGDQPQHFGDGTRLSIL.

This clonotype was counted many times. The chain combines TRBV14 with TRBJ2-1; 9 nucleotides align to TRBD2. The CDR3 is 12 amino acids. Germline trimming cut 1 base from V and 16 bases from J; bases unmatched to any gene: 5. Germline-derived CDR1 and CDR2 are SGHDN and FVKESK. The chain's CDR3 is CASSQVSGSIFF. The CDR3 DNA is TGTGCCAGCAGCCAAGTTAGCGGGAGTATCTTCTTC.

The genes are TRBV30 and TRBJ1-1, with D uncertain. This CDR3 spans 11 amino acids. V was trimmed by 4 bases and J by 2 bases, leaving 5 bases between them. CDR1 and CDR2 from the germline V gene are GTSNPN and SVGIG (reference sequence). This CDR3 is CAWTRNTEAFF. CDR3 DNA: TGTGCCTGGACAAGAAACACTGAAGCTTTCTTT.

The rearrangement joins TRBV20-1 to TRBJ2-7; tentative D call: TRBD2 (6 bases). Germline-derived CDR1 and CDR2 are DFQATT and SNEGSKA (reference sequence). CDR3 length: 13 residues. V was shortened by 5 bases and J by 3 bases, with 14 bases between the two germline ends. The CDR3 loop reads CSAYTGSYYEQYF. CDR3 in DNA: TGCAGTGCTTATACCGGGAGCTACTACGAGCAGTACTTC.

There are a few counts of this clonotype. The V gene is TRBV5-1, the J gene TRBJ2-7, with D perhaps matching TRBD1 (6 bases). CDR3 size: 15 residues. The germline V gene encodes CDR1 SGHRS and CDR2 YFSETQ. Trimming pared 3 bases from V and 2 bases from J, leaving 15 bases between. The CDR3 region has the DNA TGCGCCAGCAGCTCCCAGGGGTCCCATACCTACGAGCAGTACTTC. This encodes CASSSQGSHTYEQYF. Drawing the rest from reference TRBV5-1 and TRBJ2-7, the complete variable domain is KAGVTQTPRYLIKTRGQQVTLSCSPISGHRSVSWYQQTPGQGLQFLFEYFSETQRNKGNFPGRFSGRQFSNSRSEMNVSTLELGDSALYLCASSSQGSHTYEQYFGPGTRLTVT.

This clonotype was counted ten times or more. J is TRBJ1-4 and V is TRBV7-2, with D hard to call. Germline-derived CDR1 and CDR2 are SGHTA and FQGNSA. Trimming left V 3 bases short and J 7 bases short, with 12 bases between. The CDR3 length is 14 residues. CDR3 amino acids: CASSFIPLSEKLFF. The CDR3, as DNA: TGTGCCAGCAGCTTTATACCGCTATCTGAAAAACTGTTTTTT.

This clonotype occurred many times. This chain links TRBV24-1 with TRBJ1-4; 7 nucleotides agree with TRBD1. This CDR3 region has 18 residues. Germline values: CDR1 KGHDR, CDR2 SFDVKD. V lost 6 bases to trimming and J lost 5 bases; unmatched junction nucleotides: 17. CDR3 coding DNA: TGTGCCACCAGTACGTGGGAGGGGGCGCCCCCCCAAAATGAAAAACTGTTTTTT. Translated: CATSTWEGAPPQNEKLFF.

This clonotype was seen a handful of times. The chain combines TRBV6-2 or TRBV6-3 with TRBJ2-7, with D possibly matching TRBD2 (5 bases). Trimming pared 5 bases from V and 7 bases from J, leaving 15 bases between. Germline V gene sequence: CDR1 MNHEY, CDR2 SVGEGT. This CDR3 is built from 13 residues. As DNA, the CDR3 is TGTGCCAGCAGTAACCTGGCGGGTGAGGAGCAGTACTTC. As protein: CASSNLAGEEQYF.

This clonotype was recorded at least ten times. The V call is TRBV24-1, the J call TRBJ2-7; 11 bases are shared with TRBD2. Germline V gene sequence: CDR1 KGHDR, CDR2 SFDVKD. The CDR3 runs to 14 residues. The ends lost 7 bases at V and 3 bases at J; junction bases unmatched: 4. CDR3 sequence: CATSLGTSGYEQYF. CDR3 sequence (DNA): TGTGCCACCAGCCTGGGGACTAGCGGCTACGAGCAGTACTTC.

This chain uses TRBV2 with TRBJ2-5; D perhaps matches TRBD1 (5 bases). Trimming removed 8 bases from V and 0 bases from J, with 10 bases in between. Germline values: CDR1 SNHLY, CDR2 FYNNEI. The CDR3 spans 13 residues. Here the CDR3 DNA reads TGTGCCAGCTCTAGGACACACCAAGAGACCCAGTACTTC. This translates into CASSRTHQETQYF.